This record covers a single T cell receptor beta chain. Which antigen it targets is not known. There are no base qualities to consult, and no much larger clone falls within one base. Each donor gave one peripheral blood draw, averaging around 0.11 L, which was collected into heparinised tubes. Using a panel that included CD45RO, CCR7, CD25, CD127, CD95 and CD27, naive, central memory, regulatory and stem cell-like memory CD4+ T cells were sorted on a BD FACSAria II. Purity was above 95% for every sorted population. PBMCs were isolated right away by Lymphoprep density gradient centrifugation and were stained directly, without culture. So that batch effects would be minimized, each experiment stained and sorted samples in pairs, pairing one healthy donor with one patient. This sample was included in a study of beta chain features in type 1 diabetes (dated by TCRdb to the late 2010s). Notes on the research overall: Mean age, gender distribution, total cell number and subset yield did not differ between patients and healthy donors. Regulatory and stem cell-like memory subsets were obtained from only 8 patients and about eight healthy donors, while naive and central memory subsets were obtained from all 30 or so donors. The study compared the TCRB repertoires of sorted circulating CD4+ T cell subsets in recently diagnosed type 1 diabetes patients with those in matched healthy donors. Across all samples, around 99 million sorted cells were examined, and cell number per subset correlated strongly with RNA yield.

The study at large found these results: A moderate but significant shortening of TCRB CDR3 length was observed in type 1 diabetes patients in all four CD4+ subsets. Because cDNA rather than genomic DNA was sequenced, highly expressing activated cells could have been over-represented, although no difference in activation and CD3 levels was found between groups. Naive, central memory and regulatory TCRB repertoires appeared more similar among patients than among healthy donors. Shorter templates might have been favored by PCR, but patient and control samples were amplified and corrected together, so both groups would have been affected equally by any skew. Patients with type 1 diabetes made fewer insertions and deleted more nucleotides at VDJ recombination sites, implying thymic rearrangement abnormalities. Because the HLA sub-analyses included only small numbers of individuals, any influence of HLA type on TCRB rearrangement was left unresolved.

The entire isolated RNA was reverse transcribed using the High Capacity cDNA Reverse Transcription Kit, and thus expressed TCRB transcripts were sequenced. Deep immunoSEQ sequencing was performed on naive, central memory and regulatory T cell samples, with an average of around 3.5 million total reads per sample. Sorted cells were lysed in RLT buffer, and RNA was extracted using DNase-treated RNeasy Micro or Mini kits according to cell number. Each cell subset was processed on its own to prevent cross-contamination, while patient and healthy donor samples were processed together. Using the immunoSEQ multiplex PCR, TCRB sequences were amplified from cDNA into 87-bp fragments spanning the CDR3 region. Sequencing of the amplicons was done on the Illumina HiSeq platform. Processing in the source paper ran as follows. Synthetic template baselines were used to correct PCR bias computationally, reads within Hamming distance 2 were collapsed together, and singletons that could not be merged were discarded. Reads were aligned against IMGT so that V, D and J genes, CDR3 length and insertions or deletions at six rearrangement sites could be assigned. Within each subset, clonotype counts were normalized to sorted cell number, after which true diversity and Gini coefficients were computed with the tcR R package. The overlap coefficient, calculated on TCRB nucleotide sequences, was used to measure repertoire sharing. TCRdb mirrors the immuneACCESS table, restricted to in-frame sequences. Some clones are absent from its copies; in checked studies, under half trace to an unresolved V gene, and the reason for the others is unknown. Clone size and the V and J calls come from that table; the DNA yielded D and trimming. The sample profile shows about 370,000 clones; 8% to 10% of them were found once. Clones ranked in the top ten supply about 0.6% of the sample.

This clonotype originated in a man between 25 and 39 years old with type 1 diabetes. The sample comprised central memory CD4+ T cells from blood.

For the CDR3, the sequence is CACSLRRQNTEAFF. The DNA reads as follows: TGTGCCTGTTCTTTACGCAGACAGAACACTGAAGCTTTCTTT. This sequence uses TRBV30 and TRBJ1-1, with the D gene not confidently named. Trimming removed 6 bases from V and 1 base from J, leaving 15 bases between the germline ends. From a lookup of the germline V gene (reference sequence), CDR1 and CDR2 are GTSNPN and SVGIG. The CDR3 sequence holds 14 residues, the cysteine and phenylalanine included. The DNA shown is the 42-base CDR3, in frame from base 1.